The clone carrying this TCR beta chain has more than one count but fewer than ten. Its target is unknown. The germline V gene has CDR1 SGHTA and CDR2 FQGNSA. V gave up 4 bases and J gave up 7 bases, with 13 bases separating them. The CDR3 has 14 amino acids. CD8 cells classed as naive were CD45RO-negative and positively selected for CCR7, excluding terminally differentiated effector memory CD45RA+ cells. Data came from immunoSEQ multiplex PCR; TCRdb stores just in-frame clones and leaves some out. The profile shows under 1 million clones, about 97% of them singletons. The sample belongs to a study of shared clonotypes between healthy human individuals. Study at large: Each donor contributed plates that comprised three CD4 naive, three CD4 memory, two CD8 naive and one CD8 memory.

Study-wide results and limits: As a rule, naive subsets had a larger estimated richness than memory subsets. Non-shared clonotypes had lower generation probabilities than clonotypes shared by all four sorted-subset donors.

Sequencing used naive CD8+ T cells sorted from blood. The chain links TRBV7-2 to TRBJ1-4; D possibly corresponds to TRBD1 (5 bases). The clonotype was recovered from a man younger than 40 in good health. The CDR3 nucleotides read TGTGCCAGCAGCTCAGGGCCTCTGGGTGAAAAACTGTTTTTT. Its translation is CASSSGPLGEKLFF. Supplemented by reference TRBV7-2 and TRBJ1-4, the full variable domain reads GAGVSQSPSNKVTEKGKDVELRCDPISGHTALYWYRQSLGQGLEFLIYFQGNSAPDKSGLPSDRFSAERTGGSVSTLTIQRTQQEDSAVYLCASSSGPLGEKLFFGSGTQLSVL.